This TCR beta chain is from a study of patients and donors after allogeneic stem cell transplantation. The V segment lost 0 bases and the J segment 3 bases; nucleotides outside the gene matches: 5. CDR1 and CDR2 (germline): SGHDN, FVKESK. The CDR3 runs 15 residues. TCRdb fed the RT-PCR reads into MiXCR, producing one record per CDR3 protein. The sample carries about 25,000 distinct CDR3 sequences, less than 45% recorded once. The specimen was blood, either unsorted or a sorted T cell fraction (not recorded which). The clonotype comes from a human donor who was either an allogeneic HSCT recipient or a stem cell or donor lymphocyte infusion donor (not recorded which). It is not recorded whose cells these are; they may come from a transplant donor. The genes are TRBV14 and TRBJ2-7; 7 nucleotides line up with TRBD1. CDR3 in amino acids: CASSQEPGGYYEQYF. The CDR3 DNA reads as TGTGCCAGCAGCCAAGAGCCAGGGGGATACTACGAGCAGTACTTC.